The following is a T cell receptor beta chain sequence with its context. Its target is unknown. The sample comes from a study of cytomegalovirus exposure and HLA in healthy donors. 13 Jbeta primers and 60 Vbeta primers were used for the PCR. Data came from immunoSEQ multiplex PCR; TCRdb stores just in-frame clones and leaves some out. The sample has around 120,000 clones; 70% to 90% are singletons. Study-wide points: As was reported, the HLA-A and HLA-B alleles of most subjects were accurately predicted from TCR beta sequences. Altogether, 160 or so TCR beta chains were recorded as cytomegalovirus-associated. Earlier analysis found most TCR beta V segments productive about 87% or about 30% of the time. In a later analysis, a genetic analysis reported fewer productive-TCR N-insertions in an Asian-associated ancestry cluster than the cohort average.

With 5 bases removed from V and 8 bases from J, the gap between germline ends came to 18 bases. The germline V gene has CDR1 SEHNR and CDR2 FQNEAQ (reference sequence). The CDR3 runs 15 residues. Sequences were obtained from PBMCs. V gene TRBV7-9 combines with J gene TRBJ1-4, with D perhaps TRBD1 (5 bases). The sequence was collected from a boy younger than 18 in good health and CMV-seronegative. CDR3 loop: CASSPQGSGDEKLFF. CDR3 sequence (DNA): TGTGCCAGCAGCCCCCAGGGATCCGGAGACGAAAAACTGTTTTTT.